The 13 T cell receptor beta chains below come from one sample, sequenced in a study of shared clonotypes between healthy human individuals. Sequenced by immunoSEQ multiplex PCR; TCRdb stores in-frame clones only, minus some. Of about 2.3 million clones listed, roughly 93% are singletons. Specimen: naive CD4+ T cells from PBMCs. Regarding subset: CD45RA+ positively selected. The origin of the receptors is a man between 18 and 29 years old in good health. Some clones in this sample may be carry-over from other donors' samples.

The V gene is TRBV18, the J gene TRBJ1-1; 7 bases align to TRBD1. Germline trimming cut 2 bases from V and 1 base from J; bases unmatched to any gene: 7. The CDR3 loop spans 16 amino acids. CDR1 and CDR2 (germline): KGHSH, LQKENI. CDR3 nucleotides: TGTGCCAGCTCACCAATACAGGGGACGCAGAACACTGAAGCTTTCTTT. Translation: CASSPIQGTQNTEAFF.

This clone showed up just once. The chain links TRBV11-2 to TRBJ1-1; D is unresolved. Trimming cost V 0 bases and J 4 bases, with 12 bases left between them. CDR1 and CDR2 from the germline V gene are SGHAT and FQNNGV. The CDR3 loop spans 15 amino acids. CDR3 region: CASSLDWSGRTEAFF. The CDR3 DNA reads TGTGCCAGCAGCTTAGACTGGAGCGGACGCACTGAAGCTTTCTTT.

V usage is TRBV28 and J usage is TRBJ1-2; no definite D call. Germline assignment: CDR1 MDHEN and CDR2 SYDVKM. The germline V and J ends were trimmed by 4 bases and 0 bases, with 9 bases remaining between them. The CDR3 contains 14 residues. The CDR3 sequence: CASSSNTANYGYTF. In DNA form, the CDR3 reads TGTGCCAGCAGTTCTAATACTGCTAACTATGGCTACACCTTC.

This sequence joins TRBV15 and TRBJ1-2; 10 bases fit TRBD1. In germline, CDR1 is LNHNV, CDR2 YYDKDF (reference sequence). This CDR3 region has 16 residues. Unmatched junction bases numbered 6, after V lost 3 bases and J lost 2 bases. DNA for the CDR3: TGTGCCACCAGCAGGAGGGGGGGACAGGGGAACTATGGCTACACCTTC. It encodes CATSRRGGQGNYGYTF.

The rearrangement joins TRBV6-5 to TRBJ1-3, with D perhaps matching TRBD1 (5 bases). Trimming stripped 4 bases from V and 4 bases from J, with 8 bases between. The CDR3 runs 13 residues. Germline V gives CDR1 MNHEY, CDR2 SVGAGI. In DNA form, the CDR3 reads TGTGCCAGCAGTTTCAGGGCCGGAAACACCATATATTTT. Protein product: CASSFRAGNTIYF.

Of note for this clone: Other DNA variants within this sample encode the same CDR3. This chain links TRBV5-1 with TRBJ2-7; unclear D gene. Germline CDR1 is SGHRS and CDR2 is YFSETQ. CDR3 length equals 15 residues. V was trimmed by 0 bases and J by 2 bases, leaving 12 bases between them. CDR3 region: CASSLAGQLTYEQYF. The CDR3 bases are TGCGCCAGCAGCTTGGCCGGGCAGCTTACCTACGAGCAGTACTTC. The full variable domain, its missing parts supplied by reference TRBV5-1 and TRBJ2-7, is KAGVTQTPRYLIKTRGQQVTLSCSPISGHRSVSWYQQTPGQGLQFLFEYFSETQRNKGNFPGRFSGRQFSNSRSEMNVSTLELGDSALYLCASSLAGQLTYEQYFGPGTRLTVT.

The CDR3, as DNA: TGTGCCAGCAGCGGCCGGACAGGGGCTGTAGAGACCCAGTACTTC. It encodes CASSGRTGAVETQYF. The V and J genes are TRBV7-6 and TRBJ2-5, with 9 bases fitting TRBD1. This CDR3 is 15 amino acids long. Germline V CDR1 and CDR2: SGHVS, FNYEAQ. The ends lost 5 bases at V and 4 bases at J; junction bases unmatched: 8.

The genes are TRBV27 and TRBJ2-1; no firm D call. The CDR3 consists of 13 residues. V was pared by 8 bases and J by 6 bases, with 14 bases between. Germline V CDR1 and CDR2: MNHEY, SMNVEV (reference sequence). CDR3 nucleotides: TGTGCCAGCGGACCTCCTTGGGCCAATGAGCAGTTCTTC. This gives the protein CASGPPWANEQFF.

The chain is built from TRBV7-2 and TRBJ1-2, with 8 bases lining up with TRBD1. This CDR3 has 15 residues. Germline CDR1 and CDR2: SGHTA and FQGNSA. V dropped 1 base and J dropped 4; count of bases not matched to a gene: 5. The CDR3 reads CASSLDGTGSYGYTF. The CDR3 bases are TGTGCCAGCAGCTTAGACGGGACAGGTTCCTATGGCTACACCTTC. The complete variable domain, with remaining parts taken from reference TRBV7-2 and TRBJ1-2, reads GAGVSQSPSNKVTEKGKDVELRCDPISGHTALYWYRQSLGQGLEFLIYFQGNSAPDKSGLPSDRFSAERTGGSVSTLTIQRTQQEDSAVYLCASSLDGTGSYGYTFGSGTRLTVV.

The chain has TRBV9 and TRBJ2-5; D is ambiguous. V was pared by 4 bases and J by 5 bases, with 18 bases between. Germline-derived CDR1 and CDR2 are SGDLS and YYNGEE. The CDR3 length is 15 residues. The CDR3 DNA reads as TGTGCCAGCAGCTCCCGACCGCGTTCCGGGGAGACCCAGTACTTC. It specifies CASSSRPRSGETQYF. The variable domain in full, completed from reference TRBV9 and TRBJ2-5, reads DSGVTQTPKHLITATGQRVTLRCSPRSGDLSVYWYQQSLDQGLQFLIQYYNGEERAKGNILERFSAQQFPDLHSELNLSSLELGDSALYFCASSSRPRSGETQYFGPGTRLLVL.

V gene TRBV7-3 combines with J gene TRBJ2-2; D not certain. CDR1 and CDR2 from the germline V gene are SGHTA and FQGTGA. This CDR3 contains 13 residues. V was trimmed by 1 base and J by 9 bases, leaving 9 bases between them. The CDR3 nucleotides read TGTGCCAGCAGCTTAAGAGGTGGCAGGGAGCTGTTTTTT. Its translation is CASSLRGGRELFF.

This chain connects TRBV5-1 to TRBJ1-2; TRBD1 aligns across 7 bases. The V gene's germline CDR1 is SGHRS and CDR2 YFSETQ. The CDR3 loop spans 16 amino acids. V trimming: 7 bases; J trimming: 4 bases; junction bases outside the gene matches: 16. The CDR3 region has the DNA TGCGCCAGCGCTGTTCGGTTAAGGGGGCGAACCTATGGCTACACCTTC. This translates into CASAVRLRGRTYGYTF.

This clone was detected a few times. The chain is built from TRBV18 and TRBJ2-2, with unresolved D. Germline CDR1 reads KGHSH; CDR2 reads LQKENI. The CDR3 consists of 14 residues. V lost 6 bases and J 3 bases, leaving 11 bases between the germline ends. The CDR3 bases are TGTGCCAGCTCTGGATTGGGGTACACCGGGGAGCTGTTTTTT. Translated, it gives CASSGLGYTGELFF.